This T cell receptor beta chain was identified in a study of T cells in Graves' hyperthyroidism and ophthalmopathy. The study's findings and limits: Clonotypes that were expanded in thyroid above 0.001 mostly appeared in blood too.

TCR beta CDR3 regions were amplified from RNA transcripts. TCR CDR3 underwent first-round RT-PCR with the HTBI primer set. One entry per CDR3 protein results from TCRdb running MiXCR on the multiplex PCR reads. The data contain around 420,000 distinct CDR3 sequences, roughly an eighth of them singletons. V was trimmed by 3 bases and J by 7 bases, leaving 15 bases between them. Germline V gene lookup returns CDR1 GTSNPN and CDR2 SVGIG (reference sequence). The CDR3 spans 14 residues. This clonotype was observed at least ten times. Its antigen remains unknown. Hyperthyroidism had been newly diagnosed in patients aged 18 to 65, and its duration was under 2 months. Uncontrolled infection, other autoimmune disease, pregnancy and lactation each barred patients from inclusion.

Sequenced sample: blood. This TCR derives from a woman in her late teens or twenties with Graves' hyperthyroidism. J is TRBJ1-4 and V is TRBV30; tentatively, D is TRBD1 (5 bases). CDR3 region: CAWSYVGGSEKLFF. As DNA, the CDR3 is TGTGCCTGGAGCTATGTGGGGGGTAGTGAAAAACTGTTTTTT.